This T cell receptor beta chain stems from a study of identical twins. Study-wide results and limits: Invariant populations such as MAIT and iNKT cells could partly muddle zero-insertion analyses.

TCRdb used MiXCR to reprocess the 5' RACE reads, holding one entry per CDR3 protein. The table shows a few hundred thousand distinct CDR3 sequences, with 14% occurring only once. This CDR3 comprises 14 residues. Germline-derived CDR1 and CDR2 are MNHNS and SASEGT. Trimming at V came to 7 bases and at J to 5 bases, leaving 7 bases not matched to a gene. This clonotype was seen a handful of times. The antigen is undetermined. The same data also contributed to another study, on yellow fever vaccine responses in identical twins.

Specimen: CD4+ T cells sorted from blood. The chain uses TRBV6-1 and TRBJ2-2; 7 nucleotides match TRBD2. The clonotype comes from a young woman in good health. The CDR3 nucleotides are TGTGCCAGCACAGGGAGGGGATTGACCGGGGAGCTGTTTTTT. Translating gives CASTGRGLTGELFF.